The 20 T cell receptor beta chains reported below all come from one sample, sequenced in a study of CXCR3-negative and CXCR3-positive naive CD8 T cells (dated by TCRdb to the late 2010s). The sequencer listed for this sample is NextSeq 550. The Human TCR Profiling Kit (MiLaboratory) was used to prepare UMI-labeled 5' RACE TRB cDNA libraries. Following reprocessing of the reads by TCRdb, the data hold one row per CDR3 protein sequence and no DNA is available. This sample's table contains tens of thousands of distinct CDR3 sequences. Approximately 15% of the sample rests with the top ten. What was sequenced was memory CD8+ T cells from blood. According to the study, the label for this sample's cell subset or site signals: conventional CD8+ memory T cells (TMEM), sorted as controls. These receptors originate from a human donor in good health. Some clones in this sample may be carry-over from other donors' samples.

The chain employs TRBV9 and TRBJ2-1; TCRdb's D gene call, TRBD1, goes unchecked for lack of DNA. Germline CDR1 SGDLS, CDR2 YYNGEE. The CDR3 extends over 13 amino acids. The CDR3 sequence is CASSARGRAEQFF.

The chain combines TRBV29-1 with TRBJ2-1; there is no DNA to check the TCRdb D call of TRBD1. Looked up from germline, CDR1 is SQVTM and CDR2 is ANQGSEA. This CDR3 region has 13 residues. The CDR3 here is CSGTGTGSNEQFF.

The gene calls are TRBV12-3 or TRBV12-4 and TRBJ2-5; as DNA is missing, the TRBD1 call by TCRdb cannot be tested. The CDR3 has 14 residues. CDR3 sequence: CASSLGQDLETQYF.

This chain links TRBV19 with TRBJ1-1. In germline, CDR1 is LNHDA, CDR2 SQIVND (reference sequence). The CDR3 loop spans 12 amino acids. The CDR3 protein is CASISIYTEAFF.

The chain employs TRBV5-6 and TRBJ2-5; TCRdb returns TRBD2, unconfirmable since there is no DNA. The CDR3 has 15 amino acids. The V gene's germline CDR1 is SGHDT and CDR2 YYEEEE. CDR3 sequence reads: CASSLGVMGRETQYF.

The rearrangement joins TRBV12-3 or TRBV12-4 to TRBJ2-3. The CDR3 consists of 13 residues. The CDR3 reads CASSPDRRDTQYF.

The chain has TRBV6-2 or TRBV6-3 and TRBJ2-3; TCRdb's assignment of TRBD2 cannot be checked, as there is no DNA. In germline, CDR1 is MNHEY, CDR2 SVGEGT. The CDR3 sequence is 16 residues long. CDR3 region: CASSYGEGLPTDTQYF.

The J gene is TRBJ2-7, the V gene TRBV28; TCRdb's D call of TRBD1 is untestable without DNA. The CDR3 length is 15 residues. Germline V gene data show CDR1 as MDHEN and CDR2 as SYDVKM. CDR3 sequence: CASRNEEGVSYEQYF.

The chain couples TRBV7-3 to TRBJ2-2; TCRdb proposes TRBD1, but this gene call is untestable without DNA. In germline, CDR1 is SGHTA, CDR2 FQGTGA. The CDR3 totals 12 residues. The CDR3 reads CASSPPSGELFF.

The genes are TRBV28 and TRBJ2-3; the D call from TCRdb, TRBD1, cannot be confirmed without DNA. Germline lookup yields CDR1 MDHEN and CDR2 SYDVKM. This CDR3 has 14 amino acids. CDR3 loop: CASSWDRATDTQYF.

This rearrangement joins TRBV29-1 to TRBJ1-2; TCRdb's D call, TRBD1, is unchecked because there is no DNA. The CDR3 is made up of 15 amino acids. Germline lookup yields CDR1 SQVTM and CDR2 ANQGSEA. The CDR3 sequence is CSVEDTGGLVYGYTF.

The J gene is TRBJ2-7, the V gene TRBV6-2 or TRBV6-3; with no DNA, the TCRdb D assignment of TRBD1 cannot be verified. CDR3 length: 14 amino acids. Germline V CDR1 and CDR2: MNHEY, SVGEGT. This CDR3 is CASSADPFGYEQYF.

The chain couples TRBV7-9 to TRBJ2-1. This CDR3 region has 12 residues. Per germline, CDR1 SEHNR and CDR2 FQNEAQ (reference sequence). The CDR3 region is CASSLGPREQFF.

This chain uses TRBV7-8 with TRBJ2-1; TCRdb reports TRBD1, a call that lacks DNA to check it against. The germline V gene has CDR1 SGHVS and CDR2 FQNEAQ. The CDR3 extends over 14 amino acids. The CDR3 here is CASIPRDRINEQFF.

V is TRBV15 and J is TRBJ2-1; TCRdb gives TRBD2 as the D gene, but with no DNA this cannot be confirmed. Germline CDR1 reads LNHNV; CDR2 reads YYDKDF (reference sequence). This CDR3 has 14 residues. The CDR3 sequence: CASKLAGAYNEQFF.

This chain links TRBV4-1 with TRBJ2-7; TCRdb indicates TRBD1, and absent DNA this call remains unverified. Germline-derived CDR1 and CDR2 are MGHRA and YSYEKL. The CDR3 consists of 15 residues. The chain's CDR3 is CASSGGQGGSYEQYF.

The gene calls are TRBV19 and TRBJ1-1. Germline CDR1 reads LNHDA; CDR2 reads SQIVND (reference sequence). This CDR3 has 12 amino acids. CDR3 amino acids: CASRTGNTEAFF.

The gene calls are TRBV21-1 and TRBJ2-5; no DNA is available, so the TRBD1 call from TCRdb remains unchecked. TRBV21-1 is a listed pseudogene. CDR3 length: 14 residues. CDR3 residues: CASSKLSVQETQYF.

CDR3: CASSQESARTFSNQPQHF. The rearrangement joins TRBV4-2 to TRBJ1-5; checking the TCRdb D call of TRBD1 is not possible without DNA. Germline CDR1 and CDR2: LGHNA and YNFKEQ. The CDR3 loop spans 18 amino acids.

V and J are TRBV4-1 and TRBJ2-1; TCRdb picks TRBD2, but there is no DNA to check that call. The CDR3 is made up of 18 amino acids. Germline CDR1 and CDR2: MGHRA and YSYEKL. The CDR3 reads CASSQEERGLAAYNEQFF.